Shown below are 19 T cell receptor beta chains from a single sample sequenced in a study of blood T cell repertoires in COVID-19 (dated by TCRdb to 2019 to 2021). The receptor library was made with the immunoSEQ multiplex PCR assay. TCRdb retrieved this table from immuneACCESS and kept in-frame rearrangements only. Not all clones are present; in checked studies, unresolved V genes account for under half, and no reason is known for the remainder. A total of roughly 57,000 clones appear in this sample, more than 85% of them only once. The ten largest clones take up 3% to 4% of the sample. Sequencing was carried out using peripheral blood. The source is a human donor in a cohort sampled during active COVID-19.

The CDR3 nucleotides are TGTGCCAGCAGCCTAAGCGGGGGGGCCGGAAATACGCAGTATTTT. As protein: CASSLSGGAGNTQYF. The rearrangement links TRBV7-2 to TRBJ2-3, with TRBD2 identical over 10 bases. CDR1 is SGHTA, CDR2 FQGNSA, per germline. CDR3 size: 15 residues. J was trimmed by 7 bases and V by 5 bases; bases with no gene match: 9.

The CDR3 sequence: CASSSNAGGTEAFF. Written as DNA, the CDR3 is TGTGCCAGCAGCTCAAATGCGGGCGGCACTGAAGCTTTCTTT. The chain combines TRBV13 with TRBJ1-1, with D unresolved. The germline V gene has CDR1 PRHDT and CDR2 FYEKMQ (reference sequence). With 4 bases removed from V and 4 bases from J, the gap between germline ends came to 13 bases. The CDR3 is 14 residues long.

The V and J genes are TRBV6-2 or TRBV6-3 and TRBJ1-5; the match to TRBD1 covers 9 bases. This CDR3 spans 14 amino acids. The germline gives CDR1 MNHEY, CDR2 SVGEGT. V was clipped by 5 bases and J by 6 bases; unmatched bases: 5. DNA of the CDR3: TGTGCCAGCAGTCTACAGGGGGCGGTTCAGCCCCAGCATTTT. Translation: CASSLQGAVQPQHF.

The chain combines TRBV6-6 with TRBJ1-2; 8 bases map to TRBD1. This CDR3 has 14 residues. With V trimmed by 6 bases and J by 5 bases, 8 bases remained unmatched. The germline CDR1 and CDR2 sequences are MNHNY and SVGAGI (reference sequence). The CDR3 DNA reads TGTGCCAGCAGCTACAGAACAGGGGGTTATGGCTACACCTTC. Amino acids: CASSYRTGGYGYTF.

The chain uses TRBV5-1 and TRBJ2-6; D is possibly TRBD1 (5 bases). The V gene's germline CDR1 is SGHRS and CDR2 YFSETQ. The CDR3 loop spans 15 amino acids. Trimming pared 1 base from V and 2 bases from J, leaving 7 bases between. The CDR3 protein is CASSLPGTGANVLTF. DNA of the CDR3: TGCGCCAGCAGCTTGCCAGGGACTGGGGCCAACGTCCTGACTTTC.

The V call is TRBV18, the J call TRBJ1-5; 9 bases agree with TRBD1. Looked up from germline, CDR1 is KGHSH and CDR2 is LQKENI. Unmatched junction bases numbered 7, after V lost 1 base and J lost 6 bases. The CDR3 length is 16 residues. The CDR3 DNA follows: TGTGCCAGCTCACCACGACGGGGACAGGGAGGTCAGCCCCAGCATTTT. It yields the protein CASSPRRGQGGQPQHF.

In its sample, this clone was seen once. The J gene is TRBJ2-2, the V gene TRBV9, with 9 positions matching TRBD1. Germline CDR1 SGDLS, CDR2 YYNGEE. The ends lost 3 bases at V and 5 bases at J; junction bases unmatched: 11. This CDR3 contains 17 residues. CDR3 sequence reads: CASSDQGQGIRTGELFF. The CDR3 DNA is TGTGCCAGCAGCGACCAGGGACAGGGAATACGTACCGGGGAGCTGTTTTTT.

The V gene is TRBV28, the J gene TRBJ1-3; D call uncertain. CDR3 size: 12 residues. CDR1 is MDHEN, CDR2 SYDVKM, per germline. Trimming removed 8 bases at V and 6 bases at J, with 11 bases between. The CDR3 nucleotides read TGTGCCAGCGCGCAGGTGGTAAACACCATATATTTT. Amino acids: CASAQVVNTIYF.

The chain joins TRBV10-3 to TRBJ2-1; 9 bases map to TRBD2. The CDR3 totals 14 residues. The germline V gene has CDR1 ENHRY and CDR2 SYGVKD. J lost 8 bases, V lost 10 bases, and 12 bases had no gene match. CDR3 DNA sequence: TGTGCCAGCACCGGGACTAGCTTTTTCTATGAGCAGTTCTTC. Translation gives CASTGTSFFYEQFF.

The chain is built from TRBV11-2 and TRBJ2-3; TRBD2 aligns across 9 bases. The CDR3 runs 18 residues. The V gene's germline CDR1 is SGHAT and CDR2 FQNNGV. The V segment lost 2 bases and the J segment 4 bases; nucleotides outside the gene matches: 13. The CDR3 sequence is CASSLKRAGGTPADTQYF. The CDR3 nucleotides are TGTGCCAGCAGCTTAAAAAGGGCGGGAGGGACCCCGGCAGATACGCAGTATTTT.

This chain connects TRBV6-5 to TRBJ1-6; weak D call: TRBD1 (5 bases). Trimming took off 2 bases at V and 6 bases at J, with 8 bases between the two ends. Germline values: CDR1 MNHEY, CDR2 SVGAGI. The CDR3 is 14 residues long. CDR3 in amino acids: CASSYADSNSPLHF. As DNA, the CDR3 is TGTGCCAGCAGTTACGCCGACAGTAATTCACCCCTCCACTTT.

The rearrangement links TRBV5-1 to TRBJ1-1; 7 bases line up with TRBD1. Germline values: CDR1 SGHRS, CDR2 YFSETQ. The J segment lost 0 bases and the V segment lost 2 bases, leaving 4 bases of the junction unmatched. This CDR3 has 15 amino acids. For the CDR3, the DNA is TGCGCCAGCAGCTTAGAGGGACAGCTGAACACTGAAGCTTTCTTT. Its protein product is CASSLEGQLNTEAFF.

This rearrangement joins TRBV30 to TRBJ1-2, with 9 bases matching TRBD1. The CDR3 covers 13 residues. The germline V gene has CDR1 GTSNPN and CDR2 SVGIG (reference sequence). J lost 3 bases, V lost 3 bases, and 2 bases had no gene match. CDR3 coding DNA: TGTGCCTGGAGCGGGGACAGGGACTATGGCTACACCTTC. Translated: CAWSGDRDYGYTF.

V is TRBV19 and J is TRBJ2-3; 9 bases map to TRBD2. CDR1 is LNHDA, CDR2 SQIVND, per germline (reference sequence). The CDR3 contains 15 residues. V lost 5 bases and J lost 2; bases outside the gene matches: 5. The CDR3 is CASSSIAGDTDTQYF. DNA of the CDR3: TGTGCCAGTAGTTCAATAGCGGGGGACACAGATACGCAGTATTTT.

V usage is TRBV7-9 and J usage is TRBJ1-1; TRBD1 might be the D (6 bases). With 1 base removed from V and 11 bases from J, the gap between germline ends came to 14 bases. Germline V CDR1 and CDR2: SEHNR, FQNEAQ (reference sequence). The CDR3 runs to 13 residues. The CDR3 DNA reads TGTGCCAGCAGCTTAGAGCGGGGGGCCGGGGCTTTCTTT. Protein: CASSLERGAGAFF.

J is TRBJ2-5 and V is TRBV24-1, with 7 bases matching TRBD1. CDR3 length: 14 amino acids. Germline loops: CDR1 KGHDR, CDR2 SFDVKD. Trimming cost V 1 base and J 5 bases; bases outside gene matches: 3. CDR3 amino acids: CATSDFDRDETQYF. The CDR3 nucleotides read TGTGCCACCAGTGATTTCGACAGGGACGAGACCCAGTACTTC.

This clone was observed a few times. This chain connects TRBV27 to TRBJ1-5; 12 nucleotides align to TRBD1. Per germline, CDR1 MNHEY and CDR2 SMNVEV (reference sequence). CDR3 size: 19 residues. V was pared by 4 bases and J by 6 bases, with 16 bases of the junction left unmatched. The chain's CDR3 is CASSSYRPRDRGPSQPQHF. CDR3 nucleotides: TGTGCCAGCAGTTCCTACCGCCCTCGGGACAGGGGGCCTTCTCAGCCCCAGCATTTT.

The V and J genes are TRBV7-9 and TRBJ1-2; weak D call: TRBD1 (6 bases). CDR3 length: 13 amino acids. Trimming cost V 2 bases and J 14 bases, with 18 bases left between them. Germline V gene lookup returns CDR1 SEHNR and CDR2 FQNEAQ (reference sequence). CDR3 in DNA: TGTGCCAGCAGCTTAAAAGCCCCAGGGGAAATAACCTTC. Its protein product is CASSLKAPGEITF.

This chain connects TRBV6-5 to TRBJ1-1; D is uncertain. The CDR3 loop spans 11 amino acids. V was cut by 8 bases and J by 0 bases, with 4 bases left in between. Germline CDR1 MNHEY, CDR2 SVGAGI. The CDR3 nucleotides read TGTGCCAGCCAGGTGAACACTGAAGCTTTCTTT. Its translation: CASQVNTEAFF.